This T cell receptor beta chain was recorded in a study of T cells after yellow fever vaccination. Study-wide points: Most primary-vaccination clones reappeared after the booster (about 95% CD4, more than 70% CD8). On re-exposure, the response was weaker but peaked faster, at day 5 versus 15.

CDR3 length: 17 amino acids. V trimming: 7 bases; J trimming: 2 bases; junction bases outside the gene matches: 9. The germline V gene has CDR1 ENHRY and CDR2 SYGVKD. TCRdb fed the 5' RACE reads into MiXCR, producing one record per CDR3 protein. This table holds about 300,000 distinct CDR3 sequences, around 3.9% found once. This clonotype was seen many times. Antigen unknown. The sample was PBMCs, taken 5 days after the yellow fever booster vaccination. The chain links TRBV10-3 to TRBJ2-2; 11 nucleotides match TRBD2. This receptor was identified in a man aged 18 to 30 who received the YFV17D yellow fever vaccine. The CDR3 nucleotides are TGTGCCATCAAGAGCCTAGCGGGGGGCCCAAACACCGGGGAGCTGTTTTTT. It is translated as CAIKSLAGGPNTGELFF.